This T cell receptor (beta chain) originates from a study of shared clonotypes between healthy human individuals. Study-level background: Plates per donor: three CD4 naive, three CD4 memory, two CD8 naive, one CD8 memory.

The junction had 12 bases not matched to a gene; V was cut back by 4 bases and J by 4 bases. There are 16 residues in the CDR3. Germline CDR1 is SGHAT and CDR2 is FQNNGV. CD8 cells regarded as naive lacked CD45RO, were positively chosen for CCR7, and omitted terminally differentiated effector memory CD45RA+ cells. Assay used: immunoSEQ multiplex PCR; TCRdb lists only in-frame clones, some missing. The repertoire includes about 2.2 million clones, 80% to 95% of them detected once, and about 1.6% sits in the top ten. The chain employs TRBV11-2 and TRBJ2-5; TRBD1 matches at 7 bases. What was sequenced was naive CD8+ T cells from PBMCs. The sequence was collected from a young man in good health. Some clones in this sample may be carry-over from other donors' samples. The CDR3 DNA is TGTGCCAGCAGCTCCAGACAGGGATGGGAGTCAGAGACCCAGTACTTC. Protein sequence: CASSSRQGWESETQYF.